The entry below describes one TCR beta chain. These data originate in a study of blood T cell repertoires in COVID-19. Here immunoSEQ multiplex PCR was the method, and the copy in TCRdb shows in-frame clones only, minus some. The sample yields some 150,000 clones, around four fifths seen once. The sequence came from a middle-aged woman with active or convalescent COVID-19. The specimen was peripheral blood.

CDR3 nucleotide sequence: TGTGCCAGCACCACCGGGACAACTCAGTACTTC. Translated, it gives CASTTGTTQYF. The gene calls are TRBV6-6 and TRBJ2-4, with a tentative D call TRBD1 (6 bases). CDR3 length: 11 amino acids. CDR1 is MNHNY and CDR2 is SVGAGI in the germline V gene (reference sequence). The V gene lost 7 bases and the J gene lost 12 bases, with 13 bases spanning the gap.